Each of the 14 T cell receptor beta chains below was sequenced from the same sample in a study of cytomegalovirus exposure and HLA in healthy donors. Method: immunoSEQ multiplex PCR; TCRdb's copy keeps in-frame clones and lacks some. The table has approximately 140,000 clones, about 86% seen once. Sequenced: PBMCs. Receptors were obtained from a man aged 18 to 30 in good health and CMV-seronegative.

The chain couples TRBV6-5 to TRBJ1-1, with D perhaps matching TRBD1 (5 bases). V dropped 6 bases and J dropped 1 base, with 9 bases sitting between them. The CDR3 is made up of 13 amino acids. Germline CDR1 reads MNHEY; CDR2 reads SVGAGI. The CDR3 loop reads CASRRGPNTEAFF. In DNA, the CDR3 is TGTGCCAGCAGGCGGGGCCCGAACACTGAAGCTTTCTTT.

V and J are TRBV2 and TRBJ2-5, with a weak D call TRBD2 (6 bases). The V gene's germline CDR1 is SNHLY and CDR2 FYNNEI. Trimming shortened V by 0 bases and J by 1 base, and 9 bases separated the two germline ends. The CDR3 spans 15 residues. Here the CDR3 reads CASSEALSGQETQYF. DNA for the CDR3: TGTGCCAGCAGTGAAGCGCTTAGCGGCCAAGAGACCCAGTACTTC.

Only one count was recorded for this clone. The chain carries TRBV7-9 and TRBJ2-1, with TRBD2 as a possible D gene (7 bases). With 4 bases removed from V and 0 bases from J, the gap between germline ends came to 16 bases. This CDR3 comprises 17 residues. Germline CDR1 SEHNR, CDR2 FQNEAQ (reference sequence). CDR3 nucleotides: TGTGCCAGCAGCTGCCCGGGGGGCCAAATCTCCTACAATGAGCAGTTCTTC. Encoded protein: CASSCPGGQISYNEQFF. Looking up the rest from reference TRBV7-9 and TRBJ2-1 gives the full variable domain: DTGVSQNPRHKITKRGQNVTFRCDPISEHNRLYWYRQTLGQGPEFLTYFQNEAQLEKSRLLSDRFSAERPKGSFSTLEIQRTEQGDSAMYLCASSCPGGQISYNEQFFGPGTRLTVL.

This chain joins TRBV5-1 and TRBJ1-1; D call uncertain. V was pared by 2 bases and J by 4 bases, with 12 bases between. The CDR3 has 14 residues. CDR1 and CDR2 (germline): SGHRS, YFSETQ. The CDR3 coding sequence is TGCGCCAGCAGCTTTGAGGAATGGTCCACTGAAGCTTTCTTT. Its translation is CASSFEEWSTEAFF.

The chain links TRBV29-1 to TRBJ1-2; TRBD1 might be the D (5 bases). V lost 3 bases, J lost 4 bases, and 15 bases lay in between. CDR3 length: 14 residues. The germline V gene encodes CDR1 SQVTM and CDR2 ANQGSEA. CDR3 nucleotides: TGCAGCGTTGAGACCTTTGGGGCCATCTATGGCTACACCTTC. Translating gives CSVETFGAIYGYTF.

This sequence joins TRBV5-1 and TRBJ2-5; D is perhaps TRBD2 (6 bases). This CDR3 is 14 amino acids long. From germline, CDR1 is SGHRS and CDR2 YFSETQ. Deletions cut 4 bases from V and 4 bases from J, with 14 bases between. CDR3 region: CASSPEGGGETQYF. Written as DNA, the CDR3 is TGCGCCAGCAGCCCAGAGGGAGGAGGAGAGACCCAGTACTTC.

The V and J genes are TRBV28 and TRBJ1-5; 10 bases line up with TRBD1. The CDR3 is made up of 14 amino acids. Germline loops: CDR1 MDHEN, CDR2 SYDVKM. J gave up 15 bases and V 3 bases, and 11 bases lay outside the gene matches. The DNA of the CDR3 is TGTGCCAGCAGTTTCCGGGACAGGGGACTAACTAGGCATTTT. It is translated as CASSFRDRGLTRHF.

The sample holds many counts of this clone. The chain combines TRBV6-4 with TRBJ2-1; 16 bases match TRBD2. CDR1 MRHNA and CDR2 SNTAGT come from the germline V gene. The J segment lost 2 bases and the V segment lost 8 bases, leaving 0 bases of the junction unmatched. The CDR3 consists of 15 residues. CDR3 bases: TGTGCCAGCGGGACTAGCGGGGGGGCCTACAATGAGCAGTTCTTC. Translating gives CASGTSGGAYNEQFF.

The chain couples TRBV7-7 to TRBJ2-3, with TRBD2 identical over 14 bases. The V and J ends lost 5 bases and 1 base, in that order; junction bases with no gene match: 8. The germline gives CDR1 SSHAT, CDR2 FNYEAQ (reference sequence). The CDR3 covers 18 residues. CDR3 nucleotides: TGTGCCAGCAGCCAGGGGCCGGGACTAGCGGGAGGCACAGATACGCAGTATTTT. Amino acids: CASSQGPGLAGGTDTQYF.

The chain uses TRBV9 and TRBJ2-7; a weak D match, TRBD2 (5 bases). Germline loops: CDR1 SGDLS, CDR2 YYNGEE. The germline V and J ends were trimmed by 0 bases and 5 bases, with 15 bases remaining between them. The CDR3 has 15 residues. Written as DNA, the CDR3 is TGTGCCAGCAGCGTAGGAGGGAGTTTGGTCCACGAGCAGTACTTC. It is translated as CASSVGGSLVHEQYF. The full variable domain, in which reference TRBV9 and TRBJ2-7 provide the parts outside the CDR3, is DSGVTQTPKHLITATGQRVTLRCSPRSGDLSVYWYQQSLDQGLQFLIQYYNGEERAKGNILERFSAQQFPDLHSELNLSSLELGDSALYFCASSVGGSLVHEQYFGPGTRLTVT.

DNA of the CDR3: TGTGCCAGCAGCGCCAGGGGGTCCGGAAACACCATATATTTT. Translating it yields CASSARGSGNTIYF. The chain has TRBV7-8 and TRBJ1-3; 7 bases line up with TRBD1. The CDR3 is made up of 14 amino acids. Losses at the gene ends were 5 bases for V and 4 bases for J; bases not matched to a gene: 5. CDR1 is SGHVS, CDR2 FQNEAQ, per germline.

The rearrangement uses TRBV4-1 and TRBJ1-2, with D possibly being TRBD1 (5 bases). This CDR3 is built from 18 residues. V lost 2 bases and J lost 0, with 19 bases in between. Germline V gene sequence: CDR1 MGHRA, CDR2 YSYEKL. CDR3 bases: TGCGCCAGCAGCCAATCTGCGGCCTCCTGGGGGGCTAACTATGGCTACACCTTC. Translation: CASSQSAASWGANYGYTF.

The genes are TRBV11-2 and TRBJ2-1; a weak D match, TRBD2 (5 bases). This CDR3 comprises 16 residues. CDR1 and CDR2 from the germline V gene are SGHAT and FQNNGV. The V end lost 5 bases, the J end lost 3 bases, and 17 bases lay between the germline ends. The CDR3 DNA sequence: TGTGCCAGCAGCCTATCACACCGGGGTCTCTACAATGAGCAGTTCTTC. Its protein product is CASSLSHRGLYNEQFF. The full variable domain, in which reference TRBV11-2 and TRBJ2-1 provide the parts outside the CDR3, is EAGVAQSPRYKIIEKRQSVAFWCNPISGHATLYWYQQILGQGPKLLIQFQNNGVVDDSQLPKDRFSAERLKGVDSTLKIQPAKLEDSAVYLCASSLSHRGLYNEQFFGPGTRLTVL.

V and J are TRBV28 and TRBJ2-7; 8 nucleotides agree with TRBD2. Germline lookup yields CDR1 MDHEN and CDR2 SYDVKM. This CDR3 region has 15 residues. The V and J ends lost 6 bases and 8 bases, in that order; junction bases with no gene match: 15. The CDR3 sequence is CASSLTTTGTRKQYF. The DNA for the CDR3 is TGTGCCAGCAGCCTTACTACGACCGGGACTAGGAAGCAGTACTTC.